A selection of T cell receptor beta chains follows, all from one sample in a study of CD8+CD57+ T cells in acquired aplastic anemia. TCRdb reprocessed the reads with MiXCR, giving one entry per CDR3 protein. This table holds about 160,000 distinct CDR3 sequences, roughly 47% found once. Sequencing was performed on sorted CD4+, CD8+, or CD8+CD57+ T cells (not recorded which) from PBMCs. These receptors were taken from a human donor in good health. Both conserved end residues are part of each CDR3. D genes are given only for firm matches. Only some rows state a clone size, as once, few, many or a class for expanded clones.

j_gene: TRBJ2-3; d_gene: NA; v_gene: TRBV2; abundance: NA; CDR3aa: CASRGPGRHTDTQYF; CDR3nt: TGTGCCAGCAGGGGTCCGGGACGCCATACAGATACGCAGTATTTT
j_gene: TRBJ2-3; d_gene: TRBD2; v_gene: TRBV6-1; abundance: many; CDR3aa: CASSRTSGLVTDTQYF; CDR3nt: TGTGCCAGCAGCCGAACCTCGGGACTAGTCACAGATACGCAGTATTTT
j_gene: TRBJ1-2; d_gene: NA; v_gene: TRBV10-1; abundance: few; CDR3aa: CASVVRGYTF; CDR3nt: TGCGCCAGCGTCGTCAGGGGCTACACCTTC
j_gene: TRBJ1-4; d_gene: NA; v_gene: TRBV5-1; abundance: few; CDR3aa: CASSPAGQTTNEKLFF; CDR3nt: TGCGCCAGCAGCCCGGCCGGACAGACAACTAATGAAAAACTGTTTTTT
j_gene: TRBJ1-3; d_gene: NA; v_gene: TRBV6-5; abundance: few; CDR3aa: CASSYGSQANTIYF; CDR3nt: TGTGCCAGCAGTTACGGAAGCCAGGCAAACACCATATATTTT
j_gene: TRBJ1-2; d_gene: NA; v_gene: TRBV6-4; abundance: many; CDR3aa: CASSGGSRNGYTF; CDR3nt: TGTGCCAGCAGTGGAGGCAGTAGAAATGGCTACACCTTC
j_gene: TRBJ2-1; d_gene: NA; v_gene: TRBV5-1; abundance: NA; CDR3aa: CASSLTTGMGYLNEQFF; CDR3nt: TGCGCCAGCAGCCTTACGACAGGTATGGGGTATTTGAATGAGCAGTTCTTC
j_gene: TRBJ1-2; d_gene: TRBD1; v_gene: TRBV10-3; abundance: NA; CDR3aa: CAIRTTGTGYGYTF; CDR3nt: TGTGCCATCAGGACTACAGGGACAGGCTATGGCTACACCTTC
j_gene: TRBJ1-2; d_gene: NA; v_gene: TRBV15; abundance: NA; CDR3aa: CATSSFAGASGYTF; CDR3nt: TGTGCCACCAGCAGCTTTGCAGGGGCTAGCGGCTACACCTTC
j_gene: TRBJ2-1; d_gene: TRBD2; v_gene: TRBV11-2; abundance: many; CDR3aa: CASSLGSGREQFF; CDR3nt: TGTGCCAGCAGCTTAGGTAGCGGGAGAGAGCAGTTCTTC
j_gene: TRBJ1-1; d_gene: NA; v_gene: TRBV10-2; abundance: NA; CDR3aa: CASRDSSTEAFF; CDR3nt: TGCGCCAGCAGGGATAGTAGCACTGAAGCTTTCTTT
j_gene: TRBJ2-5; d_gene: NA; v_gene: TRBV29-1; abundance: NA; CDR3aa: CSVGQGRETQYF; CDR3nt: TGCAGCGTTGGCCAGGGGCGGGAGACCCAGTACTTC
j_gene: TRBJ2-2; d_gene: NA; v_gene: TRBV4-1; abundance: NA; CDR3aa: CASSATSGAGELFF; CDR3nt: TGCGCCAGCAGCGCCACTAGTGGCGCCGGGGAGCTGTTTTTT
j_gene: TRBJ2-5; d_gene: TRBD2; v_gene: TRBV2; abundance: NA; CDR3aa: CASSPLGGETQYF; CDR3nt: TGTGCCAGCAGTCCTCTCGGGGGGGAGACCCAGTACTTC
j_gene: TRBJ2-7; d_gene: NA; v_gene: TRBV29-1; abundance: many; CDR3aa: CSASGVGYEQYF; CDR3nt: TGCAGCGCTTCGGGAGTTGGATACGAGCAGTACTTC
j_gene: TRBJ1-5; d_gene: NA; v_gene: TRBV5-1; abundance: many; CDR3aa: CASSLGVNSNQPQHF; CDR3nt: TGCGCCAGCAGCTTGGGAGTGAATAGCAATCAGCCCCAGCATTTT
j_gene: TRBJ1-2; d_gene: NA; v_gene: TRBV18; abundance: many; CDR3aa: CASSSDSYGYTF; CDR3nt: TGTGCCAGCTCATCCGATTCCTATGGCTACACCTTC
j_gene: TRBJ1-2; d_gene: NA; v_gene: TRBV4-1; abundance: few; CDR3aa: CASSQVFTGRDYGYTF; CDR3nt: TGCGCCAGCAGCCAAGTCTTCACAGGGCGGGACTATGGCTACACCTTC
j_gene: TRBJ2-3; d_gene: NA; v_gene: TRBV3-1; abundance: many; CDR3aa: CASSQRGFADTQYF; CDR3nt: TGTGCCAGCAGCCAACGGGGGTTCGCAGATACGCAGTATTTT
j_gene: TRBJ2-3; d_gene: TRBD1; v_gene: TRBV29-1; abundance: NA; CDR3aa: CSADGFWDRGPTDTQYF; CDR3nt: TGCAGCGCCGATGGCTTCTGGGACAGGGGGCCCACAGATACGCAGTATTTT
j_gene: TRBJ1-1; d_gene: NA; v_gene: TRBV29-1; abundance: NA; CDR3aa: CSVVSVNTEAFF; CDR3nt: TGCAGCGTTGTCTCAGTGAACACTGAAGCTTTCTTT
j_gene: TRBJ2-1; d_gene: TRBD2; v_gene: TRBV24-1; abundance: NA; CDR3aa: CATSEGTSGRNNEQFF; CDR3nt: TGTGCCACCAGTGAGGGGACTAGCGGGAGAAACAATGAGCAGTTCTTC
j_gene: TRBJ2-5; d_gene: NA; v_gene: TRBV20-1; abundance: many; CDR3aa: CSADFTGTPRTQYF; CDR3nt: TGCAGTGCCGATTTTACCGGGACCCCGAGGACCCAGTACTTC
j_gene: TRBJ2-1; d_gene: NA; v_gene: TRBV6-1; abundance: many; CDR3aa: CASSGLGKFPFF; CDR3nt: TGTGCCAGCAGTGGACTGGGGAAATTTCCGTTCTTC
j_gene: TRBJ1-6; d_gene: NA; v_gene: TRBV10-3; abundance: many; CDR3aa: CAISESGGSSPLHF; CDR3nt: TGTGCCATCAGTGAGTCAGGGGGGAGTTCACCCCTCCACTTT
j_gene: TRBJ2-1; d_gene: TRBD2; v_gene: TRBV29-1; abundance: NA; CDR3aa: CSVVRTSGNNEQFF; CDR3nt: TGCAGCGTAGTTAGGACTAGCGGAAACAATGAGCAGTTCTTC
j_gene: TRBJ1-2; d_gene: TRBD1; v_gene: TRBV7-6; abundance: NA; CDR3aa: CASSFNTGGGYGYTF; CDR3nt: TGTGCCAGCAGCTTTAACACAGGGGGCGGCTATGGCTACACCTTC
j_gene: TRBJ2-1; d_gene: TRBD2; v_gene: TRBV6-1; abundance: NA; CDR3aa: CASSEASSGFQNEQFF; CDR3nt: TGTGCCAGCAGTGAGGCGTCTAGCGGGTTTCAGAATGAGCAGTTCTTC
j_gene: TRBJ2-1; d_gene: TRBD2; v_gene: TRBV27; abundance: few; CDR3aa: CASSLKLAGWDEQFF; CDR3nt: TGTGCCAGCAGTCTAAAACTAGCGGGGTGGGATGAGCAGTTCTTC
j_gene: TRBJ1-1; d_gene: NA; v_gene: TRBV10-3; abundance: NA; CDR3aa: CAISESTTPEAFF; CDR3nt: TGTGCCATCAGTGAGTCGACGACCCCTGAAGCTTTCTTT
j_gene: TRBJ2-3; d_gene: TRBD1; v_gene: TRBV6-1; abundance: NA; CDR3aa: CASSRRQGWLDTQYF; CDR3nt: TGTGCCAGCAGTCGAAGACAGGGTTGGTTAGATACGCAGTATTTT
j_gene: TRBJ1-1; d_gene: NA; v_gene: TRBV7-6; abundance: few; CDR3aa: CASSLFQNTEAFF; CDR3nt: TGTGCCAGCAGCTTATTCCAGAACACTGAAGCTTTCTTT
j_gene: TRBJ2-1; d_gene: TRBD1; v_gene: TRBV4-1; abundance: NA; CDR3aa: CASSRTGTGGNNEQFF; CDR3nt: TGCGCCAGCAGCCGAACCGGGACAGGGGGAAACAATGAGCAGTTCTTC
j_gene: TRBJ2-7; d_gene: TRBD2; v_gene: TRBV2; abundance: few; CDR3aa: CASRGGSFYEQYF; CDR3nt: TGTGCCAGCAGGGGGGGGTCCTTCTACGAGCAGTACTTC
j_gene: TRBJ2-3; d_gene: NA; v_gene: TRBV11-2; abundance: once; CDR3aa: CASSPGYETVTDTQYF; CDR3nt: TGTGCCAGCAGCCCGGGATACGAGACAGTCACAGATACGCAGTATTTT
j_gene: TRBJ2-5; d_gene: TRBD2; v_gene: TRBV20-1; abundance: many; CDR3aa: CSARYSGSETQYF; CDR3nt: TGCAGTGCTAGATATAGCGGGAGCGAGACCCAGTACTTC
j_gene: TRBJ2-7; d_gene: NA; v_gene: TRBV9; abundance: NA; CDR3aa: CASSSLPGEQYF; CDR3nt: TGTGCCAGCAGCTCACTTCCAGGAGAGCAGTACTTC
j_gene: TRBJ1-5; d_gene: NA; v_gene: TRBV6-2/TRBV6-3; abundance: NA; CDR3aa: CASRLQGPQPQHF; CDR3nt: TGTGCCAGCAGGTTACAGGGACCGCAGCCCCAGCATTTT
j_gene: TRBJ1-5; d_gene: NA; v_gene: TRBV7-2; abundance: many; CDR3aa: CASSQRQGNQPQHF; CDR3nt: TGTGCCAGCAGCCAGCGACAGGGCAATCAGCCCCAGCATTTT
j_gene: TRBJ1-1; d_gene: NA; v_gene: TRBV7-2; abundance: once; CDR3aa: CASSLAAPTNTEAFF; CDR3nt: TGTGCCAGCAGCTTAGCGGCCCCGACAAACACTGAAGCTTTCTTT
j_gene: TRBJ2-2; d_gene: NA; v_gene: TRBV7-6; abundance: NA; CDR3aa: CASSPSAGELFF; CDR3nt: TGTGCCAGCAGCCCTAGCGCCGGGGAGCTGTTTTTT
j_gene: TRBJ2-7; d_gene: NA; v_gene: TRBV2; abundance: many; CDR3aa: CASSPRGRTSGSSEQYF; CDR3nt: TGTGCCAGCAGTCCTAGGGGGCGCACTAGCGGATCCAGCGAGCAGTACTTC
j_gene: TRBJ2-1; d_gene: NA; v_gene: TRBV19; abundance: many; CDR3aa: CASSIESPSSYNEQFF; CDR3nt: TGTGCCAGTAGTATAGAATCCCCAAGCTCCTACAATGAGCAGTTCTTC
j_gene: TRBJ2-7; d_gene: TRBD1; v_gene: TRBV2; abundance: NA; CDR3aa: CASSGGQGSYEQYF; CDR3nt: TGTGCCAGCAGTGGTGGACAGGGTTCCTACGAGCAGTACTTC
j_gene: TRBJ2-7; d_gene: TRBD1; v_gene: TRBV7-6; abundance: many; CDR3aa: CASSLGLDRVVLYF; CDR3nt: TGTGCCAGCAGCTTAGGTCTCGACAGGGTGGTTCTGTACTTC
j_gene: TRBJ1-1; d_gene: TRBD1; v_gene: TRBV18; abundance: NA; CDR3aa: CASSPLPEATGGGLSEAFF; CDR3nt: TGTGCCAGCTCACCACTCCCCGAGGCCACAGGGGGAGGTTTGTCTGAAGCTTTCTTT
j_gene: TRBJ1-5; d_gene: NA; v_gene: TRBV7-8; abundance: many; CDR3aa: CASSQRIGGNQPQHF; CDR3nt: TGTGCCAGCAGCCAACGGATTGGGGGCAATCAGCCCCAGCATTTT
j_gene: TRBJ1-2; d_gene: NA; v_gene: TRBV12-3/TRBV12-4; abundance: many; CDR3aa: CASSSRGGEGYTF; CDR3nt: TGTGCCAGCAGTTCCAGGGGCGGCGAAGGCTACACCTTC
j_gene: TRBJ2-3; d_gene: TRBD2; v_gene: TRBV11-2; abundance: NA; CDR3aa: CASSRLAGHTDTQYF; CDR3nt: TGTGCCAGTAGCCGACTAGCGGGACACACAGATACGCAGTATTTT
j_gene: TRBJ1-2; d_gene: TRBD1; v_gene: TRBV19; abundance: many; CDR3aa: CASSSAGQGDYGYTF; CDR3nt: TGTGCCAGTAGTAGCGCGGGACAGGGAGACTATGGCTACACCTTC
j_gene: TRBJ1-4; d_gene: NA; v_gene: TRBV9; abundance: NA; CDR3aa: CASSPVGADEKLFF; CDR3nt: TGTGCCAGCAGCCCAGTGGGGGCGGATGAAAAACTGTTTTTT
j_gene: TRBJ1-2; d_gene: TRBD1; v_gene: TRBV7-3; abundance: NA; CDR3aa: CASSIGTGISYTF; CDR3nt: TGTGCCAGCAGCATAGGGACAGGAATAAGCTACACCTTC
j_gene: TRBJ2-3; d_gene: NA; v_gene: TRBV20-1; abundance: many; CDR3aa: CSATPSADTQYF; CDR3nt: TGCAGTGCTACCCCTAGCGCGGATACGCAGTATTTT
j_gene: TRBJ2-5; d_gene: TRBD1; v_gene: TRBV19; abundance: NA; CDR3aa: CASSTSGGNQPQYF; CDR3nt: TGTGCCAGTAGTACCTCAGGGGGTAATCAGCCCCAGTACTTC
j_gene: TRBJ2-2; d_gene: NA; v_gene: TRBV9; abundance: many; CDR3aa: CASSVSAARSEELFF; CDR3nt: TGTGCCAGCAGCGTTTCGGCCGCAAGGTCTGAGGAGCTGTTTTTT
j_gene: TRBJ1-6; d_gene: NA; v_gene: TRBV20-1; abundance: NA; CDR3aa: CSARGKGKDNSPLHF; CDR3nt: TGCAGTGCTAGAGGCAAGGGGAAGGATAATTCACCCCTCCACTTT
j_gene: TRBJ1-3; d_gene: NA; v_gene: TRBV10-3; abundance: medium-sized; CDR3aa: CAAQSLRNTIYF; CDR3nt: TGTGCCGCACAGAGTCTGAGAAACACCATATATTTT
j_gene: TRBJ2-3; d_gene: NA; v_gene: TRBV14; abundance: NA; CDR3aa: CASSQNRDTQYF; CDR3nt: TGTGCCAGCAGCCAGAATAGGGATACGCAGTATTTT
j_gene: TRBJ1-6; d_gene: NA; v_gene: TRBV20-1; abundance: many; CDR3aa: CSARDGGSRGYNSPLHF; CDR3nt: TGCAGTGCTAGAGACGGAGGCTCGAGGGGCTATAATTCACCCCTCCACTTT
j_gene: TRBJ2-1; d_gene: TRBD2; v_gene: TRBV5-1; abundance: many; CDR3aa: CASKTGGPYNEQFF; CDR3nt: TGCGCCAGCAAGACGGGAGGGCCCTACAATGAGCAGTTCTTC